The 5 T cell receptor beta chains below were found in one sample sequenced in a study of blood T cells in healthy people across ages. Alongside a J-beta primer mix, a sample-barcoded 5' primer served in a second PCR lasting about 6 to 11 cycles. One entry per CDR3 protein results from TCRdb running MiXCR on the 5' RACE reads. The sample has 1.5 million to 2 million distinct CDR3 sequences, over 25% seen once. Sequences were obtained from blood. The source is a woman younger than 45 in good health.

The V call is TRBV18, the J call TRBJ2-3; TRBD2 matches 7 bases. The CDR3 covers 17 residues. V gave up 0 bases and J gave up 6 bases; unmatched junction bases: 12. CDR1 and CDR2 (germline): KGHSH, LQKENI. CDR3 nucleotides: TGTGCCAGCTCACCACCGGAGGGCGGGGGATCTCGGGATACGCAGTATTTT. Translated, it gives CASSPPEGGGSRDTQYF.

J is TRBJ2-7 and V is TRBV5-1; D is uncertain. The CDR3 sequence is 13 residues long. Deletions cut 1 base from V and 6 bases from J, with 11 bases between. The germline V gene has CDR1 SGHRS and CDR2 YFSETQ. The CDR3 loop reads CASSLPGTLEQYF. The CDR3 nucleotides read TGCGCCAGCAGCTTGCCGGGTACCCTCGAGCAGTACTTC.

This chain links TRBV6-5 with TRBJ1-1, with 10 bases that match TRBD1. Germline V lookup: CDR1 MNHEY, CDR2 SVGAGI. V lost 0 bases and J lost 4; bases outside the gene matches: 11. The CDR3 consists of 18 residues. CDR3: CASSYSWGGGTGATEAFF. In nucleotides, the CDR3 is TGTGCCAGCAGTTACTCGTGGGGTGGGGGGACAGGGGCCACTGAAGCTTTCTTT.

This clonotype was seen a few times. This chain uses TRBV7-2 with TRBJ2-1; 9 bases agree with TRBD1. Trimming at V came to 7 bases and at J to 2 bases, leaving 6 bases not matched to a gene. CDR1 is SGHTA, CDR2 FQGNSA, per germline. This CDR3 contains 15 residues. CDR3 sequence reads: CASTSGTGTYNEQFF. CDR3 in DNA: TGTGCCAGCACCTCCGGGACAGGGACCTACAATGAGCAGTTCTTC.

This clonotype was observed at least ten times. The V call is TRBV7-2, the J call TRBJ2-5; D not resolved. Germline V CDR1 and CDR2: SGHTA, FQGNSA. This CDR3 has 13 residues. The ends were cut back, 0 bases at V and 4 bases at J, with 6 bases in the middle. The CDR3 sequence is CASSLAARETQYF. CDR3 sequence (DNA): TGTGCCAGCAGCTTAGCCGCTCGAGAGACCCAGTACTTC.